This passage covers 17 T cell receptor beta chains from one sample sequenced in a study of pediatric ulcerative colitis. Sequencing was performed with immunoSEQ multiplex PCR; in TCRdb, only in-frame clones are kept and a portion is missing. Of roughly 64,000 clones listed, 86% are singletons. Sequencing was done on a sample of blood. The receptors derive from a boy younger than 18 with severe ulcerative colitis.

This sequence joins TRBV6-5 and TRBJ2-1; 12 nucleotides match TRBD2. The CDR3 has 16 amino acids. The germline gives CDR1 MNHEY, CDR2 SVGAGI. With 0 bases clipped from V and 9 bases from J, the junction kept 6 bases outside the gene matches. This chain's CDR3 is CASSYSGLAGTGEQFF. CDR3 DNA sequence: TGTGCCAGCAGTTACTCCGGACTAGCGGGGACTGGTGAGCAGTTCTTC.

The chain links TRBV13 to TRBJ1-2; unclear D gene. Germline V gives CDR1 PRHDT, CDR2 FYEKMQ (reference sequence). The CDR3 extends over 14 amino acids. V was trimmed by 8 bases and J by 6 bases, leaving 19 bases between them. Written as DNA, the CDR3 is TGTGCCAGCCGCTCACTTTTGGCCCTGGATGGCTACACCTTC. Protein: CASRSLLALDGYTF.

The chain uses TRBV5-1 and TRBJ1-2, with 9 bases lining up with TRBD1. V shed 0 bases, J shed 7 bases, and the junction held 13 bases outside the gene matches. This CDR3 comprises 17 residues. Germline V gene data show CDR1 as SGHRS and CDR2 as YFSETQ. CDR3 sequence: CASSLAGPGTGIGGYTF. Here the CDR3 DNA reads TGCGCCAGCAGCTTGGCTGGACCGGGGACAGGGATTGGTGGCTACACCTTC.

The genes are TRBV14 and TRBJ2-6, with 7 bases identical to TRBD2. Germline V gives CDR1 SGHDN, CDR2 FVKESK. Germline trimming cut 4 bases from V and 0 bases from J; bases unmatched to any gene: 9. This CDR3 contains 18 residues. CDR3 coding DNA: TGTGCCAGCAGCCCCCGTCTAGCGGTTTCCTCTGGGGCCAACGTCCTGACTTTC. Its translation is CASSPRLAVSSGANVLTF.

The V gene is TRBV2, the J gene TRBJ2-5, with no clear D. The V gene's germline CDR1 is SNHLY and CDR2 FYNNEI. Between the trimmed V and J ends, which lost 4 bases and 1 base, there was a span of 7 bases. The CDR3 extends over 13 amino acids. The CDR3 nucleotides are TGTGCCAGCAGTGGCTGGGTCCAAGAGACCCAGTACTTC. Translation: CASSGWVQETQYF.

The chain is built from TRBV5-6 and TRBJ2-7; D unclear. CDR1 and CDR2 (germline): SGHDT, YYEEEE. The CDR3 runs 14 residues. The V end was cut by 0 bases, the J end by 7 bases, with 14 bases between. As DNA, the CDR3 is TGTGCCAGCAGCTTGGCCAACTCGAGATGGGAGCAGTACTTC. The encoded protein is CASSLANSRWEQYF.

The J gene is TRBJ2-3, the V gene TRBV7-2; D may be TRBD2 (6 bases). CDR3 length: 13 residues. V lost 5 bases to trimming and J lost 9 bases, with 15 bases between them. The germline gives CDR1 SGHTA, CDR2 FQGNSA. CDR3 in DNA: TGTGCCAGCAGCCCCCTCCAGGGAGGAACGCAGTATTTT. Protein sequence: CASSPLQGGTQYF.

The V gene is TRBV7-9, the J gene TRBJ1-1; D unclear. CDR1 is SEHNR, CDR2 FQNEAQ, per germline (reference sequence). Trimming pared 0 bases from V and 3 bases from J, leaving 8 bases between. CDR3 length equals 14 residues. Here the CDR3 DNA reads TGTGCCAGCAGCTTAGCGGCGGAGGACACTGAAGCTTTCTTT. This sequence encodes CASSLAAEDTEAFF.

The V and J genes are TRBV4-2 and TRBJ2-7; TRBD2 aligns across 7 bases. Germline V gene data show CDR1 as LGHNA and CDR2 as YNFKEQ. CDR3 length: 14 amino acids. V trimming: 2 bases; J trimming: 4 bases; junction bases outside the gene matches: 5. In DNA form, the CDR3 reads TGTGCCAGCAGCCAACTCGGACTAGAGTACGAGCAGTACTTC. Translation gives CASSQLGLEYEQYF.

This chain links TRBV5-5 with TRBJ1-2, with D perhaps TRBD1 (6 bases). Germline CDR1 reads SGHKS; CDR2 reads YYEKEE (reference sequence). V shed 3 bases and J shed 4 bases, with 13 bases lying between them. The CDR3 runs to 14 residues. The CDR3 DNA sequence: TGTGCCAGCAGCTCTAGCAGGGGTATCTATGGCTACACCTTC. It encodes CASSSSRGIYGYTF. Combining the CDR3 with reference TRBV5-5 and TRBJ1-2 gives the whole variable domain DAGVTQSPTHLIKTRGQQVTLRCSPISGHKSVSWYQQVLGQGPQFIFQYYEKEERGRGNFPDRFSARQFPNYSSELNVNALLLGDSALYLCASSSSRGIYGYTFGSGTRLTVV.

This sequence joins TRBV6-1 and TRBJ2-5; 10 positions match TRBD2. The ends lost 4 bases at V and 0 bases at J; junction bases unmatched: 11. CDR3 length: 18 residues. Germline V gives CDR1 MNHNS, CDR2 SASEGT. The CDR3 spells CASSGGLAYIAYQETQYF. DNA of the CDR3: TGTGCCAGCAGTGGGGGACTAGCGTATATCGCTTACCAAGAGACCCAGTACTTC.

This clone occurred a few times. The chain is built from TRBV20-1 and TRBJ1-1; D not resolved. Trimming shortened V by 6 bases and J by 1 base, and 6 bases separated the two germline ends. Per the germline V gene, CDR1 is DFQATT and CDR2 is SNEGSKA (reference sequence). The CDR3 sequence is 11 residues long. As DNA, the CDR3 is TGCAGTGCATCGGGGAACACTGAAGCTTTCTTT. Amino acid sequence: CSASGNTEAFF.

The V call is TRBV2, the J call TRBJ2-1; D is tentatively TRBD1 or TRBD2 (5 bases each). Between the trimmed V and J ends, which lost 1 base and 3 bases, there was a span of 13 bases. This CDR3 comprises 16 residues. The germline V gene encodes CDR1 SNHLY and CDR2 FYNNEI. CDR3 in amino acids: CASSEGWGIGYNEQFF. CDR3 nucleotides: TGTGCCAGCAGTGAAGGTTGGGGGATTGGCTACAATGAGCAGTTCTTC.

The chain uses TRBV30 and TRBJ1-1; TRBD1 is a possible D gene (5 bases). The length of the CDR3 is 17 residues. Trimming stripped 3 bases from V and 0 bases from J, with 20 bases between. Germline V lookup: CDR1 GTSNPN, CDR2 SVGIG (reference sequence). CDR3 nucleotides: TGTGCCTGGAGCGAAGGTCTTGACAGCAACATGAACACTGAAGCTTTCTTT. Translation: CAWSEGLDSNMNTEAFF.

This chain's CDR3 is CASSLRDGWGTDTQYF. The CDR3 DNA is TGTGCCAGCAGCCTTCGCGATGGTTGGGGTACAGATACGCAGTATTTT. The chain recombines TRBV5-4 with TRBJ2-3; D not resolved. The length of the CDR3 is 16 residues. In germline, CDR1 is SGHNT, CDR2 YYREEE (reference sequence). Trimming left V 4 bases short and J 3 bases short, with 18 bases between. Full variable domain (missing parts from reference TRBV5-4 and TRBJ2-3): ETGVTQSPTHLIKTRGQQVTLRCSSQSGHNTVSWYQQALGQGPQFIFQYYREEENGRGNFPPRFSGLQFPNYSSELNVNALELDDSALYLCASSLRDGWGTDTQYFGPGTRLTVL.

The rearrangement links TRBV30 to TRBJ2-2; a possible D gene is TRBD2 (6 bases). This CDR3 region has 13 residues. Trimming shortened V by 4 bases and J by 6 bases, and 12 bases separated the two germline ends. Germline V gene sequence: CDR1 GTSNPN, CDR2 SVGIG (reference sequence). The CDR3 DNA reads TGTGCCTGGATGCCCTGGGAGGCCGGGGAGCTGTTTTTT. Translation: CAWMPWEAGELFF.

This clone was seen only a few times. The chain recombines TRBV5-4 with TRBJ2-3; D is unresolved. This CDR3 spans 15 amino acids. V was clipped by 1 base and J by 0 bases, with 9 bases between them. Germline assignment: CDR1 SGHNT and CDR2 YYREEE (reference sequence). For the CDR3, the DNA is TGTGCCAGCAGCTTGAGCGCGGCTAGCACAGATACGCAGTATTTT. Translation: CASSLSAASTDTQYF.